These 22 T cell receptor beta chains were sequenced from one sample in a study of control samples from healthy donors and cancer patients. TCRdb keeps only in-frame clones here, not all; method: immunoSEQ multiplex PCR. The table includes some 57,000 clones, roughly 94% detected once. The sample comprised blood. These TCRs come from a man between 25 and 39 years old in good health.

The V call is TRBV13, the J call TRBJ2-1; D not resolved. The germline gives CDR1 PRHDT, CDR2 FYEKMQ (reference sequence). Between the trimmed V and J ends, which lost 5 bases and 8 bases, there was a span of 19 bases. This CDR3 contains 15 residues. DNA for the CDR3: TGTGCCAGCAGCACCAGACTGGCGATAGGGCATGAGCAGTTCTTC. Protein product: CASSTRLAIGHEQFF.

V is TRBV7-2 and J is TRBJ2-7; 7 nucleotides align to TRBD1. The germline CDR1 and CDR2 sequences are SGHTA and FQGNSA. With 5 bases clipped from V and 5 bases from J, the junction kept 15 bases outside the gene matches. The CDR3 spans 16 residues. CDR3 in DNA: TGTGCCAGCAGCCCGAAGACAGGGTTGGTCCACCACGAGCAGTACTTC. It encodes CASSPKTGLVHHEQYF. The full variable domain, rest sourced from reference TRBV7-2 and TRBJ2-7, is GAGVSQSPSNKVTEKGKDVELRCDPISGHTALYWYRQSLGQGLEFLIYFQGNSAPDKSGLPSDRFSAERTGGSVSTLTIQRTQQEDSAVYLCASSPKTGLVHHEQYFGPGTRLTVT.

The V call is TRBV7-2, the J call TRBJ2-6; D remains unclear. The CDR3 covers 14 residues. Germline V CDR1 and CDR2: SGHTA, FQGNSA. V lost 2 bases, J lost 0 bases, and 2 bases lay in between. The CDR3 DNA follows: TGTGCCAGCAGCTTAAACTCTGGGGCCAACGTCCTGACTTTC. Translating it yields CASSLNSGANVLTF.

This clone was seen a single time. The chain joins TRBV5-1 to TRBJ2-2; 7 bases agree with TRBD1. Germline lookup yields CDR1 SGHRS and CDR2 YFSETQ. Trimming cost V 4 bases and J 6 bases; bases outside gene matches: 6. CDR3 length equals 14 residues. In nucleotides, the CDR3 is TGCGCCAGCAGCCCGAGGACAGGCTCCGGGGAGCTGTTTTTT. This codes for CASSPRTGSGELFF.

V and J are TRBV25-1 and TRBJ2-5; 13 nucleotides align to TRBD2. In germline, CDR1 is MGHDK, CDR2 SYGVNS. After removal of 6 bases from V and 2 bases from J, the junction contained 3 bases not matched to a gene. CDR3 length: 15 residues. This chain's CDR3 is CASRGLAGVQETQYF. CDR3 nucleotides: TGTGCCAGCAGAGGACTAGCGGGAGTGCAAGAGACCCAGTACTTC.

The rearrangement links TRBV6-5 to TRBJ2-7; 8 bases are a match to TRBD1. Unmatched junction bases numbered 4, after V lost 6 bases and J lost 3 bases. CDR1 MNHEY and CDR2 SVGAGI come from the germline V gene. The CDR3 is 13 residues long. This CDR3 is CASSPTGGYEQYF. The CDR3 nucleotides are TGTGCCAGCAGCCCAACAGGGGGCTACGAGCAGTACTTC.

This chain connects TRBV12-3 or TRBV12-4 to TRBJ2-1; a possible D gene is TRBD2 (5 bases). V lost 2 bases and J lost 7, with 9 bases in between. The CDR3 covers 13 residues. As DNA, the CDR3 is TGTGCCAGCAGTTTACGGGGAACGAATGAGCAGTTCTTC. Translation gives CASSLRGTNEQFF.

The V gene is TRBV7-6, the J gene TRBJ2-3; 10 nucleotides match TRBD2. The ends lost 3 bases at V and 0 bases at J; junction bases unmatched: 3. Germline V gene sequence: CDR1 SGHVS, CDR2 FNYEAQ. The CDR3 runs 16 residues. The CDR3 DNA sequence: TGTGCCAGCAGCTTCACGACTAGCGGGAGCACAGATACGCAGTATTTT. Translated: CASSFTTSGSTDTQYF.

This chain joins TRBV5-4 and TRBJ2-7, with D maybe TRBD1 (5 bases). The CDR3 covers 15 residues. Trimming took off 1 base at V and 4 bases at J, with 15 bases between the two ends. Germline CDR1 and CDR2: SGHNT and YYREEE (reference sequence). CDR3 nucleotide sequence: TGTGCCAGCAGCTTGAGACAGAGCGTAAGGTACGAGCAGTACTTC. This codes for CASSLRQSVRYEQYF.

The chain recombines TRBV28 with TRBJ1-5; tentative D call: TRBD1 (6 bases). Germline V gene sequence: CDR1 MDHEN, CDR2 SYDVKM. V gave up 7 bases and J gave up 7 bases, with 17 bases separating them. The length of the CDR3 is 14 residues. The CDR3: CASKTRGAGQPQHF. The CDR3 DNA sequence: TGTGCCAGCAAGACGCGGGGGGCAGGACAGCCCCAGCATTTT.

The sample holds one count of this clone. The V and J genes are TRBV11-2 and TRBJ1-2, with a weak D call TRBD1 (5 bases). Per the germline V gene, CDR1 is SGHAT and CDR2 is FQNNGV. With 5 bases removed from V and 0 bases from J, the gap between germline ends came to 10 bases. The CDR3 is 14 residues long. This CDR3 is CASSHDRANYGYTF. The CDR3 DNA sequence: TGTGCCAGCAGCCACGACAGAGCTAACTATGGCTACACCTTC.

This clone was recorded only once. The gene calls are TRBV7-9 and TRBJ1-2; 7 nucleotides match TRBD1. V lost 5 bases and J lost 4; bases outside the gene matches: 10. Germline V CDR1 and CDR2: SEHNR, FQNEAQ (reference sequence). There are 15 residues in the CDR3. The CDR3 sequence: CASSAATGTVYGYTF. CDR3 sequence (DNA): TGTGCCAGCAGCGCAGCGACAGGGACGGTCTATGGCTACACCTTC.

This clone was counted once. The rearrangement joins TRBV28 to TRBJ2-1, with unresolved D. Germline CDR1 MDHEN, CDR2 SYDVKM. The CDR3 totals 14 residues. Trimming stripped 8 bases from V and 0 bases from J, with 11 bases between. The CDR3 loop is CASGTESSYNEQFF. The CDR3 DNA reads TGTGCCAGCGGTACGGAGAGCTCCTACAATGAGCAGTTCTTC.

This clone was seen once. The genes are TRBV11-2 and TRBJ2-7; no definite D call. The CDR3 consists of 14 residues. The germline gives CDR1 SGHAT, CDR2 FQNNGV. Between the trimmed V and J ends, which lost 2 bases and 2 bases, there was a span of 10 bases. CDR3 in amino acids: CASSLNLVTYEQYF. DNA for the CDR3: TGTGCCAGCAGCTTAAATTTAGTTACCTACGAGCAGTACTTC.

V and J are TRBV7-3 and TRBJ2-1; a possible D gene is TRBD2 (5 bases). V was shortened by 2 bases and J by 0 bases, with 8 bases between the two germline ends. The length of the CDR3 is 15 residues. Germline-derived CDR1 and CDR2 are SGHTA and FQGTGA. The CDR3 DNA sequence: TGTGCCAGCAGCTTAGACCGGGACTCCTACAATGAGCAGTTCTTC. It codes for CASSLDRDSYNEQFF.

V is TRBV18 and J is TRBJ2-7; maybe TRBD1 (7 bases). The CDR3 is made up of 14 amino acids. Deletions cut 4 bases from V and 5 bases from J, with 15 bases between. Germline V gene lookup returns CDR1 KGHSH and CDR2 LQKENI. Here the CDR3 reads CASSLVRDSHEQYF. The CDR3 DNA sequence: TGTGCCAGCTCACTAGTGCGGGACAGCCACGAGCAGTACTTC. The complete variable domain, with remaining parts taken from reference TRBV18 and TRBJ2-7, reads NAGVMQNPRHLVRRRGQEARLRCSPMKGHSHVYWYRQLPEEGLKFMVYLQKENIIDESGMPKERFSAEFPKEGPSILRIQQVVRGDSAAYFCASSLVRDSHEQYFGPGTRLTVT.

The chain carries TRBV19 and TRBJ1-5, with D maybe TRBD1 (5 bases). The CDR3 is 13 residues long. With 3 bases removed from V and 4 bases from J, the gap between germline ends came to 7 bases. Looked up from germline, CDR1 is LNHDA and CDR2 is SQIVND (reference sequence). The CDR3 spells CASSMGLNQPQHF. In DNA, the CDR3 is TGTGCCAGTAGTATGGGGCTAAATCAGCCCCAGCATTTT.

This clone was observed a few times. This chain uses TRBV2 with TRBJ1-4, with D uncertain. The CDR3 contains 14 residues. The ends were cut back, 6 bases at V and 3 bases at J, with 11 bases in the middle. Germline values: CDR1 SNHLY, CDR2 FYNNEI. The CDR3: CASRPGQPNEKLFF. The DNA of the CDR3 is TGTGCCAGCAGGCCGGGTCAGCCTAATGAAAAACTGTTTTTT.

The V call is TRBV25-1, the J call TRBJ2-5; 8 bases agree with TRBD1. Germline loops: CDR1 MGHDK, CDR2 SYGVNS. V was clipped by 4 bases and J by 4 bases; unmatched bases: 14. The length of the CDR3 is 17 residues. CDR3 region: CASSGGQGYTLRETQYF. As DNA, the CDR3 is TGTGCCAGCAGTGGAGGACAGGGATATACCCTGAGAGAGACCCAGTACTTC.

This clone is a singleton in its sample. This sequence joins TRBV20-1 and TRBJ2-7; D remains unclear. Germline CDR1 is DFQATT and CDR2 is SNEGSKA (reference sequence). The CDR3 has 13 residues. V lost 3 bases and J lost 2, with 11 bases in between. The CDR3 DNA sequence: TGCAGTGCTAGTACCAGTTTAGCCTACGAGCAGTACTTC. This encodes CSASTSLAYEQYF.

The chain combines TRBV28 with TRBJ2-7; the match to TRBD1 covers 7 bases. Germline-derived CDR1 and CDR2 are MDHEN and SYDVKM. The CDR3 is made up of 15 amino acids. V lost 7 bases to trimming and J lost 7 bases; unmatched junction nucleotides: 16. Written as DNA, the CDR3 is TGTGCCAGCACTTGGGGGAGACAGGGAATAAGGGAGCAGTACTTC. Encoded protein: CASTWGRQGIREQYF.

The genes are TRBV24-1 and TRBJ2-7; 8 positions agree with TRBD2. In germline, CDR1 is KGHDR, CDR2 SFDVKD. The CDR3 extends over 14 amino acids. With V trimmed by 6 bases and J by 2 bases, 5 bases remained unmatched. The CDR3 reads CATSPSGSPYEQYF. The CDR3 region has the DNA TGTGCCACCAGTCCTAGCGGGTCCCCCTACGAGCAGTACTTC.